The 26 T cell receptor beta chains presented below share a single source sample, sequenced in a study of T cell clusters in autoimmune cytopenias. One tube held mixed TRB-A and TRB-B primer pools for touch-down PCR. TCRdb derives one entry per CDR3 protein from the multiplex PCR reads, leaving out DNA. This sample's table has about 3,200 distinct CDR3 sequences. TRB amplification used roughly 250 ng of peripheral blood genomic DNA. The sequenced sample consisted of peripheral blood. All receptors come from a human donor with an autoimmune cytopenia or autoimmune hepatitis (not recorded which).

Its frequency marks this clonotype as medium-sized (0.01 to 0.1%). This chain connects TRBV12-3 or TRBV12-4 to TRBJ1-3; TCRdb names TRBD1, which stays unverified in the absence of DNA. This CDR3 contains 15 residues. This chain's CDR3 is CASSPDRERGNTIYF.

The chain couples TRBV6-5 to TRBJ1-2. This CDR3 contains 13 residues. Per the germline V gene, CDR1 is MNHEY and CDR2 is SVGAGI. The CDR3: CASRGRTTYGYTF.

The chain has TRBV27 and TRBJ2-7. The CDR3 loop spans 14 amino acids. Germline CDR1 and CDR2: MNHEY and SMNVEV (reference sequence). CDR3 region: CASSLYGSPHEQYF.

This chain uses TRBV7-9 with TRBJ1-6; TCRdb indicates TRBD1, and absent DNA this call remains unverified. Germline values: CDR1 SEHNR, CDR2 FQNEAQ (reference sequence). The CDR3 length is 13 residues. The CDR3 here is CASSLEGGSPLHF. The full variable domain, rest sourced from reference TRBV7-9 and TRBJ1-6, is DTGVSQNPRHKITKRGQNVTFRCDPISEHNRLYWYRQTLGQGPEFLTYFQNEAQLEKSRLLSDRFSAERPKGSFSTLEIQRTEQGDSAMYLCASSLEGGSPLHFGNGTRLTVT.

This clonotype is deemed medium-sized by its frequency. CDR3 protein: CAWSNVVRSAGQYF. This rearrangement joins TRBV30 to TRBJ2-7. This CDR3 has 14 residues. Germline lookup yields CDR1 GTSNPN and CDR2 SVGIG (reference sequence).

The chain employs TRBV24-1 and TRBJ1-5. The CDR3 length is 15 residues. Germline values: CDR1 KGHDR, CDR2 SFDVKD. CDR3: CATSGVGRSNQPQHF.

This clonotype is deemed medium-sized by its frequency. This chain connects TRBV30 to TRBJ1-2; TCRdb reports TRBD1, a call that lacks DNA to check it against. CDR3 length equals 13 residues. Germline-derived CDR1 and CDR2 are GTSNPN and SVGIG (reference sequence). This chain's CDR3 is CAWTGKTNYGYTF.

This clonotype counts as medium-sized by frequency. The genes are TRBV6-6 and TRBJ2-5; lacking DNA, the TRBD2 call made by TCRdb goes unchecked. This CDR3 is 12 amino acids long. Per germline, CDR1 MNHNY and CDR2 SVGAGI (reference sequence). The CDR3 region is CATGTGHETQYF.

By frequency, this clonotype registers medium-sized (0.01 to 0.1%). V is TRBV12-3 or TRBV12-4 and J is TRBJ1-4. The CDR3 runs to 14 residues. This CDR3 reads CASSISGTNEKLFF.

Frequency places this clonotype as medium-sized. V and J are TRBV20-1 and TRBJ2-3; no DNA is available, so the TRBD2 call from TCRdb remains unchecked. In germline, CDR1 is DFQATT, CDR2 SNEGSKA (reference sequence). CDR3 length equals 14 residues. The CDR3 protein is CSARGRGATDTQYF.

The chain is built from TRBV11-1 and TRBJ1-1; TCRdb reports TRBD1, a call that lacks DNA to check it against. The CDR3 covers 14 residues. Per the germline V gene, CDR1 is SGHAT and CDR2 is FQDESV (reference sequence). The CDR3 loop is CASSRGGANTEAFF.

The genes are TRBV30 and TRBJ2-5. Looked up from germline, CDR1 is GTSNPN and CDR2 is SVGIG (reference sequence). The CDR3 has 15 residues. CDR3 protein: CAWSRWVREQETQYF.

The rearrangement uses TRBV6-5 and TRBJ2-5; TCRdb reports TRBD2, a call that lacks DNA to check it against. This CDR3 spans 13 amino acids. Germline lookup yields CDR1 MNHEY and CDR2 SVGAGI. CDR3 region: CAISEAGGETQYF.

Judged by frequency, this clonotype is medium-sized. The chain joins TRBV6-5 to TRBJ2-7. The CDR3 totals 13 residues. The germline CDR1 and CDR2 sequences are MNHEY and SVGAGI. The CDR3 here is CASNHRESYEQYF.

CDR3 residues: CAGLKGLNTEAFF. The chain couples TRBV11-3 to TRBJ1-1. Looked up from germline, CDR1 is SGHNT and CDR2 is YENEEA. This CDR3 region has 13 residues.

This clonotype is deemed medium-sized by its frequency. This chain links TRBV6-1 with TRBJ1-2; TCRdb selects TRBD1, and the lack of DNA leaves this call unchecked. Germline values: CDR1 MNHNS, CDR2 SASEGT. This CDR3 has 14 amino acids. CDR3 sequence reads: CASSEPGVDYGYTF.

According to its frequency, this clonotype is medium-sized (0.01 to 0.1%). V and J are TRBV30 and TRBJ1-1; with no DNA, the TCRdb D assignment of TRBD1 cannot be verified. Per germline, CDR1 GTSNPN and CDR2 SVGIG (reference sequence). This CDR3 comprises 16 residues. The CDR3 region is CAWKQGPSLMNTEAFF.

The genes are TRBV27 and TRBJ2-2; TCRdb gives TRBD1 as the D gene, but with no DNA this cannot be confirmed. The CDR3 extends over 13 amino acids. Germline CDR1 and CDR2: MNHEY and SMNVEV (reference sequence). The CDR3 sequence is CASSQGVAGELFF.

The chain links TRBV20-1 to TRBJ1-1. The CDR3 contains 14 residues. Germline CDR1 is DFQATT and CDR2 is SNEGSKA (reference sequence). This CDR3 reads CSAKREGINTEAFF.

CDR3 protein: CASCRGTLAKNIQYF. J is TRBJ2-4 and V is TRBV19; as DNA is missing, the TRBD1 call by TCRdb cannot be tested. In germline, CDR1 is LNHDA, CDR2 SQIVND (reference sequence). The CDR3 is 15 residues long.

This clonotype is deemed medium-sized (0.01 to 0.1%) by its frequency. The J gene is TRBJ2-6, the V gene TRBV12-3 or TRBV12-4. The CDR3 consists of 12 residues. Here the CDR3 reads CALRSGANVLTF.

This clonotype is labeled medium-sized based on frequency. J is TRBJ2-3 and V is TRBV6-6; the TCRdb call, TRBD2, lacks DNA for checking. This CDR3 comprises 14 residues. Germline V CDR1 and CDR2: MNHNY, SVGAGI (reference sequence). The CDR3: CASNARGITDTQYF.

This clonotype is deemed medium-sized (0.01 to 0.1%) by its frequency. V usage is TRBV11-3 and J usage is TRBJ1-2. The V gene's germline CDR1 is SGHNT and CDR2 YENEEA. This CDR3 comprises 14 residues. The CDR3 loop is CASSPPLGEGGYTF. The full variable domain, completed using reference TRBV11-3 and TRBJ1-2, is EAGVVQSPRYKIIEKKQPVAFWCNPISGHNTLYWYLQNLGQGPELLIRYENEEAVDDSQLPKDRFSAERLKGVDSTLKIQPAELGDSAVYLCASSPPLGEGGYTFGSGTRLTVV.

The chain couples TRBV11-3 to TRBJ1-2; TCRdb reports TRBD1, a call that lacks DNA to check it against. This CDR3 has 14 amino acids. Germline V lookup: CDR1 SGHNT, CDR2 YENEEA. CDR3 residues: CASSLGRDLYGYTF.

According to its frequency, this clonotype is medium-sized. V and J are TRBV6-1 and TRBJ2-5; TCRdb picks TRBD1, but there is no DNA to check that call. Germline V lookup: CDR1 MNHNS, CDR2 SASEGT. The CDR3 loop spans 13 amino acids. The CDR3 reads CASSQGAQETQYF.

This clonotype is identified as medium-sized from frequency. This chain links TRBV15 with TRBJ1-1; with no DNA, the TCRdb D assignment of TRBD1 cannot be verified. The V gene's germline CDR1 is LNHNV and CDR2 YYDKDF (reference sequence). The CDR3 is 15 residues long. CDR3 protein: CATSRATGTNTEAFF.